The 8 T cell receptor beta chains given below trace back to one sample, sequenced in a study of T cells in Graves' hyperthyroidism and ophthalmopathy. From RNA transcripts, TCR beta CDR3 regions were amplified. When the TCR CDR3 underwent first-round RT-PCR, the HTBI primer set was used. Using its own MiXCR run on the multiplex PCR reads, TCRdb lists one record per CDR3 protein. This table holds 500,000 or so distinct CDR3 sequences, 17% found once. Sequencing was done on a sample of blood. These receptors all stem from a woman younger than 30 with Graves' ophthalmopathy.

The chain employs TRBV13 and TRBJ1-5, with 7 bases lining up with TRBD1. V lost 5 bases to trimming and J lost 7 bases; unmatched junction nucleotides: 8. Germline loops: CDR1 PRHDT, CDR2 FYEKMQ (reference sequence). The CDR3 is 14 amino acids. This CDR3 reads CASSTDRVGQPQHF. The CDR3 nucleotides are TGTGCCAGCAGCACCGACAGGGTGGGGCAGCCCCAGCATTTT.

This clonotype was counted at least ten times. The chain couples TRBV20-1 to TRBJ2-7; weak D call: TRBD2 (7 bases). Per germline, CDR1 DFQATT and CDR2 SNEGSKA (reference sequence). The V end was cut by 4 bases, the J end by 5 bases, with 24 bases between. This CDR3 has 16 residues. The CDR3 sequence: CSATCMGGARLHEQYF. Written as DNA, the CDR3 is TGCAGTGCTACCTGCATGGGGGGGGCGCGTTTACACGAGCAGTACTTC.

Ten or more counts support this clonotype. This chain links TRBV10-3 with TRBJ1-1; TRBD1 aligns across 9 bases. This CDR3 region has 15 residues. Germline V CDR1 and CDR2: ENHRY, SYGVKD. J gave up 4 bases and V 2 bases, and 5 bases lay outside the gene matches. This chain's CDR3 is CAISEADRGSTEAFF. CDR3 coding DNA: TGTGCCATCAGTGAGGCGGACAGGGGAAGCACTGAAGCTTTCTTT.

With regard to this clonotype: It is unclear where the CDR3 begins or ends on the DNA, so no DNA is shown, and the CDR3 is as TCRdb lists it. CDR3 loop: CASSFRFGGQGNQPQHF. The rearrangement uses TRBV12-3 or TRBV12-4 and TRBJ1-5; the listed D gene, TRBD1, was not tested against the DNA. The CDR3 numbers 17 amino acids, ends counted.

The table lists this clonotype with a few counts. The gene calls are TRBV6-1 and TRBJ2-2, with a weak D call TRBD1 (6 bases). CDR1 and CDR2 from the germline V gene are MNHNS and SASEGT. The V end lost 4 bases, the J end lost 2 bases, and 14 bases lay between the germline ends. This CDR3 has 16 amino acids. This CDR3 is CASSAQGLANTGELFF. The CDR3 DNA sequence: TGTGCCAGCAGTGCGCAGGGGCTAGCAAACACCGGGGAGCTGTTTTTT.

V usage is TRBV5-6 and J usage is TRBJ1-1; the D is unclear. Germline V lookup: CDR1 SGHDT, CDR2 YYEEEE. V lost 4 bases to trimming and J lost 7 bases, with 20 bases between them. The CDR3 has 15 residues. CDR3 residues: CASSSLASPMFEAFF. Written as DNA, the CDR3 is TGTGCCAGCAGCAGTCTCGCGTCCCCGATGTTTGAAGCTTTCTTT. The full variable domain, rest sourced from reference TRBV5-6 and TRBJ1-1, is DAGVTQSPTHLIKTRGQQVTLRCSPKSGHDTVSWYQQALGQGPQFIFQYYEEEERQRGNFPDRFSGHQFPNYSSELNVNALLLGDSALYLCASSSLASPMFEAFFGQGTRLTVV.

This clonotype appeared many times. The gene calls are TRBV6-6 and TRBJ1-1; D is possibly TRBD1 (6 bases). Germline lookup yields CDR1 MNHNY and CDR2 SVGAGI (reference sequence). The CDR3 contains 16 residues. V lost 2 bases to trimming and J lost 0 bases, with 13 bases between them. The CDR3 loop is CASSYGAKGVNTEAFF. The CDR3 coding sequence is TGTGCCAGCAGTTACGGGGCGAAGGGGGTGAACACTGAAGCTTTCTTT.

V is TRBV20-1 and J is TRBJ2-7; D possibly corresponds to TRBD1 (5 bases). The CDR3 totals 15 residues. Between the trimmed V and J ends, which lost 0 bases and 0 bases, there was a span of 12 bases. The germline gives CDR1 DFQATT, CDR2 SNEGSKA (reference sequence). The CDR3 reads CSARDPRQNSYEQYF. The DNA for the CDR3 is TGCAGTGCTAGAGATCCCCGACAGAACTCCTACGAGCAGTACTTC.